The 6 T cell receptor beta chains below were found in one sample sequenced in a study of graft-versus-host responses after intestinal transplantation. The antigens for these receptors are not known. Assay: immunoSEQ multiplex PCR; the TCRdb copy retains only in-frame clones and omits some. The sample lists about 94,000 clones; around 90% were seen once. Here the sequenced sample was unstimulated CD8+ T cells sorted from spleen or lymph node cells, taken before intestinal transplant. The receptors here all came from a human donor who received an intestinal transplant.

The genes are TRBV5-1 and TRBJ2-1, with a tentative D call TRBD1 (6 bases). V lost 2 bases, J lost 9 bases, and 12 bases lay in between. This CDR3 has 13 amino acids. From germline, CDR1 is SGHRS and CDR2 YFSETQ. This CDR3 is CASSFAGDPEQFF. CDR3 bases: TGCGCCAGCAGCTTCGCAGGGGATCCTGAGCAGTTCTTC.

This chain links TRBV6-5 with TRBJ2-7, with a weak D call TRBD2 (5 bases). Per germline, CDR1 MNHEY and CDR2 SVGAGI. The V and J ends lost 4 bases and 2 bases respectively, with 15 bases between them. The CDR3 sequence is 15 residues long. This CDR3 reads CASSLSRTGTYEQYF. CDR3 DNA sequence: TGTGCCAGCAGTTTATCCCGGACTGGGACCTACGAGCAGTACTTC.

In this sample, this clone turned up once. This rearrangement joins TRBV7-9 to TRBJ1-1; D ambiguous. The CDR3 is 14 residues long. Per germline, CDR1 SEHNR and CDR2 FQNEAQ (reference sequence). With 9 bases removed from V and 4 bases from J, the gap between germline ends came to 18 bases. The CDR3 reads CASRLGRLGTEAFF. CDR3 DNA: TGTGCCAGTCGCCTTGGGAGACTGGGCACTGAAGCTTTCTTT.

The rearrangement joins TRBV5-6 to TRBJ1-5; 10 positions match TRBD1. V lost 4 bases to trimming and J lost 9 bases; unmatched junction nucleotides: 4. This CDR3 comprises 13 residues. Per the germline V gene, CDR1 is SGHDT and CDR2 is YYEEEE. CDR3 region: CASSPTGGLPQHF. The CDR3 DNA reads as TGTGCCAGCAGCCCGACAGGGGGCCTGCCCCAGCATTTT. Supplemented by reference TRBV5-6 and TRBJ1-5, the full variable domain reads DAGVTQSPTHLIKTRGQQVTLRCSPKSGHDTVSWYQQALGQGPQFIFQYYEEEERQRGNFPDRFSGHQFPNYSSELNVNALLLGDSALYLCASSPTGGLPQHFGDGTRLSIL.

This chain joins TRBV4-1 and TRBJ1-1, with D unclear. V lost 0 bases, J lost 8 bases, and 13 bases lay in between. CDR3 length equals 14 residues. Germline V gene lookup returns CDR1 MGHRA and CDR2 YSYEKL. For the CDR3, the DNA is TGCGCCAGCAGCCAAGATCGTGCGGCGCCCGAAGCTTTCTTT. It yields the protein CASSQDRAAPEAFF.

The rearrangement links TRBV5-1 to TRBJ2-5; the match to TRBD1 covers 7 bases. The CDR3 extends over 16 amino acids. Germline V gene data show CDR1 as SGHRS and CDR2 as YFSETQ. V was pared by 4 bases and J by 1 base, with 10 bases of the junction left unmatched. Written as DNA, the CDR3 is TGCGCCAGCAGCCCAATAGGACAGGAATCCCAAGAGACCCAGTACTTC. This sequence encodes CASSPIGQESQETQYF.